The source of this TCR beta chain is a study of blood T cell repertoires in COVID-19. Study information: Material from acute and convalescent COVID-19 was sourced from the United States, Italy and Spain. PBMCs, B-cell-depleted T cells, or T cells were the source of the cDNA or gDNA that made up the material.

In the authors' workflow: Scientists estimated how many nucleated cells there were by amplifying reference gene primers. TCRdb's copy holds only in-frame clones and misses some; the assay was immunoSEQ multiplex PCR. From that table come the V and J calls and clone size; the DNA was used to work out D and trimming. The top ten clones hold about 15% of a sample with more than 55,000 clones, more than 80% of them seen once. The CDR3 sequence is 15 residues long. V dropped 4 bases and J dropped 2 bases, with 15 bases sitting between them. Germline V gene sequence: CDR1 SGHRS, CDR2 YFSETQ. Sequencing was done on a sample of peripheral blood. V gene TRBV5-1 combines with J gene TRBJ1-1, with D maybe TRBD1 (6 bases). The sequence was collected from a man older than 75 with acute or convalescent COVID-19. The CDR3 sequence is CASSDTGQSNTEAFF. Written as DNA, the CDR3 is TGCGCCAGCAGCGATACCGGACAGAGCAACACTGAAGCTTTCTTT.